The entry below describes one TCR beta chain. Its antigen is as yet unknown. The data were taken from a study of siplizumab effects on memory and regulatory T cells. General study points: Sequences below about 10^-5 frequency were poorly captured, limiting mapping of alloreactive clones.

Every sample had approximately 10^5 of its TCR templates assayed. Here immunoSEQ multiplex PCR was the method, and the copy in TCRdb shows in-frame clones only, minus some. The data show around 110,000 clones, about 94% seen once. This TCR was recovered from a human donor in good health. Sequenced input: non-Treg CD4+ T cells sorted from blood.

CDR3 sequence: CASSLGRTGGTGELFF. CDR3 DNA sequence: TGTGCCAGCAGCTTAGGGAGGACAGGGGGCACCGGGGAGCTGTTTTTT. This sequence joins TRBV11-2 and TRBJ2-2, with 10 nucleotides matching TRBD1. This CDR3 comprises 16 residues. CDR1 and CDR2 from the germline V gene are SGHAT and FQNNGV. The V gene end was trimmed by 1 base and the J gene end by 4 bases; junction bases not matched to a gene: 3.